The clone carrying this T cell receptor (beta chain) was seen at least ten times. The data are from a study of T cells in Graves' hyperthyroidism and ophthalmopathy. Across the whole study: Upon initial diagnosis and before any treatment, peripheral blood was collected.

Germline V gives CDR1 MDHEN, CDR2 SYDVKM. J lost 7 bases, V lost 3 bases, and 11 bases had no gene match. The CDR3 runs to 17 residues. Amplification yielded TCR beta CDR3 regions, with RNA transcripts as the source. Primed by the HTBI set, a first-round RT-PCR was run on the TCR CDR3. Via MiXCR, TCRdb re-called the multiplex PCR reads, giving one row per CDR3 protein. The sample has 450,000 to 600,000 distinct CDR3 sequences; about 15% are singletons. This chain connects TRBV28 to TRBJ2-1, with 11 bases lining up with TRBD2. Material for sequencing was blood. The receptor's source is a woman between 40 and 50 years old with Graves' hyperthyroidism. CDR3 sequence (DNA): TGTGCCAGCAGTTTCCCGGGGTTACTAGCGGGAGTGAATGAGCAGTTCTTC. This codes for CASSFPGLLAGVNEQFF.